Listed below are T cell receptor beta chains from one sample, sequenced in a study of blood T cell repertoires in COVID-19. Libraries were prepared by immunoSEQ multiplex PCR; TCRdb keeps only in-frame clonotypes and omits some of them. Here the sample spans about 160,000 clones, roughly 84% being singletons. The sample consisted of peripheral blood. The receptor set was obtained from a woman aged 80 or over with active or convalescent COVID-19. CDR3s include the opening cysteine and the closing phenylalanine or tryptophan. A D gene is named only where the DNA matches it firmly. A row's size may be missing; if present it is once, few, many or a size class.

CATTDRVTGYTF,TGTGCCACGACGGACAGGGTGACTGGCTACACCTTC,TRBV27,.,TRBJ1-2,TRBD1
CAISLGEAGIQPQHF,TGTGCCATCAGCCTCGGGGAGGCGGGGATTCAGCCCCAGCATTTT,TRBV10-3,once,TRBJ1-5,.
CASSIGTETNEKLFF,TGTGCCAGTAGTATTGGGACAGAAACTAATGAAAAACTGTTTTTT,TRBV19,.,TRBJ1-4,TRBD1
CASSRSPAGDYLSSYNEQFF,TGTGCCAGTAGTCGATCCCCCGCGGGGGACTACTTAAGCTCCTACAATGAGCAGTTCTTC,TRBV19,.,TRBJ2-1,TRBD2
CASSLAGLAGVDEQFF,TGCGCCAGCAGCTTGGCCGGACTAGCGGGGGTGGATGAGCAGTTCTTC,TRBV5-1,.,TRBJ2-1,TRBD2
CASSLVGQGQFF,TGTGCCAGCAGCTTAGTGGGGCAGGGTCAGTTCTTC,TRBV7-2,.,TRBJ2-1,.
CASSLGPLSYEQYF,TGCGCCAGCAGCTTGGGTCCTTTATCCTACGAGCAGTACTTC,TRBV5-1,.,TRBJ2-7,.
CASSPDRTGAFF,TGTGCCAGCAGCCCCGACCGGACTGGCGCTTTCTTT,TRBV11-3,.,TRBJ1-1,.
CASSPSTGSNQPQHF,TGTGCCAGCTCACCCTCGACAGGTAGCAATCAGCCCCAGCATTTT,TRBV18,.,TRBJ1-5,.
CASSRRVRNKQETQYF,TGCGCCAGCAGCCGGAGGGTCAGGAATAAGCAAGAGACCCAGTACTTC,TRBV5-1,.,TRBJ2-5,.
CASSPGSLNTEAFF,TGTGCCAGCTCCCCGGGATCCCTGAACACTGAAGCTTTCTTT,TRBV6-5,.,TRBJ1-1,.
CASSLTENYGYTF,TGTGCCAGCAGTTTGACAGAAAACTATGGCTACACCTTC,TRBV6-5,.,TRBJ1-2,.
CASSRGGQGGTEAFF,TGTGCCAGCAGCAGGGGGGGGCAGGGAGGCACTGAAGCTTTCTTT,TRBV5-4,.,TRBJ1-1,.
CASSHRTGGLTGELFF,TGTGCCAGCAGCCACCGGACAGGGGGCCTAACCGGGGAGCTGTTTTTT,TRBV7-2,.,TRBJ2-2,TRBD1
CASSIDGSPGTEAFF,TGTGCCAGCAGCATAGACGGGAGCCCAGGGACTGAAGCTTTCTTT,TRBV7-8,.,TRBJ1-1,.
CASSCTYSDRWEKLFF,TGTGCCAGCAGTTGCACATACTCGGACAGGTGGGAAAAACTGTTTTTT,TRBV6-5,.,TRBJ1-4,TRBD1
CASSPSTMFDGNTIYF,TGTGCCAGCAGCCCTTCGACAATGTTTGACGGAAACACCATATATTTT,TRBV9,.,TRBJ1-3,.
CASSPNSYEQYF,TGTGCCAGCAGCCCTAACTCCTACGAGCAGTACTTC,TRBV3-1/TRBV3-2,.,TRBJ2-7,.
CASSPTGEDSYGYTF,TGTGCCAGCAGCCCGACAGGGGAGGATTCCTATGGCTACACCTTC,TRBV7-9,.,TRBJ1-2,TRBD1
CASSLTGGAGYTF,TGCGCCAGCAGCCTTACAGGGGGCGCCGGCTACACCTTC,TRBV10-2,.,TRBJ1-2,TRBD1
CASSSISSGTDTQYF,TGTGCCAGCAGTTCCATTTCTAGCGGCACAGATACGCAGTATTTT,TRBV7-3,.,TRBJ2-3,.
CASSLWFWGQLYGYTF,TGTGCCAGCAGCTTATGGTTTTGGGGACAGCTCTATGGCTACACCTTC,TRBV11-2,.,TRBJ1-2,TRBD1
CSASPRDNPYGQPQHF,TGCAGTGCTAGTCCCAGGGATAACCCCTATGGGCAGCCCCAGCATTTT,TRBV20-1,.,TRBJ1-5,.
CASSPQGAGYGYTF,TGTGCCAGCAGTCCTCAGGGGGCCGGCTATGGCTACACCTTC,TRBV27,.,TRBJ1-2,TRBD1
CASSFGGYTDTQYF,TGTGCCAGCAGCTTCGGGGGATACACAGATACGCAGTATTTT,TRBV7-2,few,TRBJ2-3,.
CASREGTGGFGYTF,TGTGCCAGCAGAGAAGGGACAGGGGGTTTTGGCTACACCTTC,TRBV2,.,TRBJ1-2,TRBD1
CASSPTDRGIGNTIYF,TGTGCCAGTAGTCCGACGGACAGGGGGATTGGAAACACCATATATTTT,TRBV19,few,TRBJ1-3,TRBD1